Detailed here is one T cell receptor beta chain. The antigen remains undetermined. This sample was included in a study of cytomegalovirus exposure and HLA in healthy donors. Study-wide context: Previous work identified 117 million unique TCR beta sequences from about 179 million T cells. The study, taken as a whole, reports: It was reported that the classifier diagnosed cytomegalovirus status with high specificity and sensitivity in both the original and validation cohorts. According to a later analysis, donors in an Asian-associated ancestry cluster reportedly had fewer N-insertions than the roughly 720-donor mean.

PCR amplification relied on 60 Vbeta primers (plus 13 Jbeta primers). Sequencing used immunoSEQ multiplex PCR; TCRdb keeps in-frame clones, though not all of them. The sample records around 72,000 clones, approximately 70% being singletons. The CDR3 length is 13 residues. Germline-derived CDR1 and CDR2 are LGHNA and YSLEER. Trimming took 1 base from V and 7 from J, leaving 7 bases between them. The rearrangement links TRBV4-3 to TRBJ2-2, with a tentative D call TRBD1 (5 bases). The sequencing input was PBMCs. The sequence derives from a man aged 40-55 years in good health and CMV-seropositive. Here the CDR3 reads CASSQGRGGELFF. The CDR3 nucleotides read TGCGCCAGCAGCCAAGGAAGGGGCGGGGAGCTGTTTTTT.